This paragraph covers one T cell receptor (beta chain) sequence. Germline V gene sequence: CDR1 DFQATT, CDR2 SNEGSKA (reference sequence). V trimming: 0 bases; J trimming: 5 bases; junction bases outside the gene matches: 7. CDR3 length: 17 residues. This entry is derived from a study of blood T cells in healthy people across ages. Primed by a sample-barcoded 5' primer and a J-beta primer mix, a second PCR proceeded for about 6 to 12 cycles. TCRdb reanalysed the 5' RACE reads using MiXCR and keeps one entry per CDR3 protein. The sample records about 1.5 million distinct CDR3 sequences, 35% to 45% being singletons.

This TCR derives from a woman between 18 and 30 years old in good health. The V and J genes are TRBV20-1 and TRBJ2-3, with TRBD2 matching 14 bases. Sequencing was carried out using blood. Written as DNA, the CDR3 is TGCAGTGCTAGAGACCCAGGACTAGCGGGGGGTGTAGATACGCAGTATTTT. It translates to CSARDPGLAGGVDTQYF.